This paragraph reports one TCR beta chain. The sample is drawn from a study of blood T cell repertoires in COVID-19. Generated by immunoSEQ multiplex PCR, the TCRdb table keeps only in-frame clones and is missing some. The sample consists of 200,000 to 300,000 clones, roughly four fifths of them appearing once. Per the germline V gene, CDR1 is SNHLY and CDR2 is FYNNEI. The CDR3 sequence is 14 residues long. Trimming took 5 bases from V and 9 from J; bases not matched to a gene: 7. The J gene is TRBJ2-4, the V gene TRBV2; 10 bases are shared with TRBD1. The sample was peripheral blood. The receptor's source is a man between 45 and 60 years old with acute or convalescent COVID-19. The CDR3 reads CASSPGTGDGIQYF. DNA for the CDR3: TGTGCCAGCAGTCCAGGGACAGGGGACGGCATTCAGTACTTC. The variable domain in full, completed from reference TRBV2 and TRBJ2-4, reads EPEVTQTPSHQVTQMGQEVILRCVPISNHLYFYWYRQILGQKVEFLVSFYNNEISEKSEIFDDQFSVERPDGSNFTLKIRSTKLEDSAMYFCASSPGTGDGIQYFGAGTRLSVL.